The source of this T cell receptor (beta chain) is a study of T cell responses to AZD1222 COVID-19 vaccine. Whole-study findings and limits: An increase in Spike-specific TCR breadth and depth was observed after two AZD1222 doses. Baseline seropositivity occurred in only a handful of AZD1222 recipients.

In germline, CDR1 is SGHRS, CDR2 YFSETQ. The CDR3 covers 16 residues. Trimming took 0 bases from V and 4 from J, leaving 16 bases between them. Assay used: immunoSEQ multiplex PCR; TCRdb lists only in-frame clones, some missing. Of roughly 100,000 clones listed, over 80% are singletons. With respect to this clone: Its antigen remains unknown.

The chain uses TRBV5-1 and TRBJ2-5, with a weak D call TRBD1 (6 bases). The receptor comes from an adult in good health. The material was peripheral blood, obtained on day 0 of AZD1222 vaccination. CDR3 loop: CASSLAGDTRIETQYF. For the CDR3, the DNA is TGCGCCAGCAGCTTGGCCGGGGACACCCGGATAGAGACCCAGTACTTC.